The text below deals with one T cell receptor beta chain. The CDR3 is 13 amino acids. V lost 10 bases to trimming and J lost 8 bases; unmatched junction nucleotides: 13. Germline CDR1 reads LNHDA; CDR2 reads SQIVND (reference sequence). TCRdb's copy holds only in-frame clones and misses some; the assay was immunoSEQ multiplex PCR. The table records 350,000 to 450,000 clones, about nine tenths of them present only once. This sample was included in a study of control samples from healthy donors and cancer patients. This chain joins TRBV19 and TRBJ1-2, with 7 bases fitting TRBD1. The clonotype originates from a man aged 35 to 55 with head and neck cancer. The source material was PBMCs. The CDR3: CATLTQGVRGYTF. CDR3 nucleotide sequence: TGTGCCACGCTAACGCAGGGGGTCAGAGGCTACACCTTC.